This T cell receptor beta chain was observed in a study of tumor-infiltrating lymphocytes in oesophageal squamous cell carcinoma. MiXCR, run by TCRdb on the PCR reads, gives a single entry per CDR3 protein. The sample lists 11,000 to 15,000 distinct CDR3 sequences, roughly half occurring once. The CDR3 has 17 amino acids. Germline V gene data show CDR1 as KGHSH and CDR2 as LQKENI. Trimming cost V 3 bases and J 3 bases, with 18 bases left between them. V usage is TRBV18 and J usage is TRBJ2-1; the D gene is possibly TRBD1 (7 bases). The sequencing input was blood. This clonotype was obtained from a male donor with esophageal squamous cell carcinoma. The CDR3 bases are TGTGCCAGCTCACCCAACCTGGTTCAGGGGGGCTACAATGAGCAGTTCTTC. Translated, it gives CASSPNLVQGGYNEQFF.